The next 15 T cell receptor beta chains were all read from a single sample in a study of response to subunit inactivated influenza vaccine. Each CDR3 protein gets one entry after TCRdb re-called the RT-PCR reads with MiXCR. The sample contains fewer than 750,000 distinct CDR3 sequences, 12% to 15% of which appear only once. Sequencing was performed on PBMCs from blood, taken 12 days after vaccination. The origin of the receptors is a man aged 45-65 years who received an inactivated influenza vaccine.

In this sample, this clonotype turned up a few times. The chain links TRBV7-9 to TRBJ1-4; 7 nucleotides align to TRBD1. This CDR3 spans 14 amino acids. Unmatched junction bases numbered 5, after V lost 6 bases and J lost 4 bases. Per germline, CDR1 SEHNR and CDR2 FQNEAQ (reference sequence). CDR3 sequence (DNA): TGTGCCAGCAGTTTGGGACAGCATAATGAAAAACTGTTTTTT. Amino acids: CASSLGQHNEKLFF.

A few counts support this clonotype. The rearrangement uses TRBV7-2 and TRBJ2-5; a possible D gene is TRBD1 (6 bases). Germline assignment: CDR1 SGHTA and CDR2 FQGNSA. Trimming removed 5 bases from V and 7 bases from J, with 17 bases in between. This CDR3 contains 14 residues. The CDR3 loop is CASSLPRGLGTQYF. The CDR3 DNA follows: TGTGCCAGCAGCCTACCTAGGGGGTTGGGGACCCAGTACTTC.

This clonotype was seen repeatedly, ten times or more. The CDR3 nucleotides are TGTGCCAGCAGCTCCGGGACGGACTATGGCTACACCTTC. It codes for CASSSGTDYGYTF. This chain joins TRBV7-9 and TRBJ1-2; the D gene is possibly TRBD1 (5 bases). This CDR3 contains 13 residues. Deletions cut 4 bases from V and 3 bases from J, with 9 bases between. Germline loops: CDR1 SEHNR, CDR2 FQNEAQ (reference sequence).

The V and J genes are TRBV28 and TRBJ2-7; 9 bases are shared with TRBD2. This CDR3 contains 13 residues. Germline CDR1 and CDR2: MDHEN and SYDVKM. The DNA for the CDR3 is TGTGCATCATTAGCGGGAGTTCCGAACGAGCAGTACTTC. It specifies CASLAGVPNEQYF.

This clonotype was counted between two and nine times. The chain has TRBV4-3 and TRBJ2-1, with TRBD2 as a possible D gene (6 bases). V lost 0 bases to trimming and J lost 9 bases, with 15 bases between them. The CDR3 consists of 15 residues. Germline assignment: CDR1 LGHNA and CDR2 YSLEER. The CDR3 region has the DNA TGCGCCAGCAGCCAAGATTACGGGACTTCATTTGAGCAGTTCTTC. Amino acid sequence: CASSQDYGTSFEQFF.

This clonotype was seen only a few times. CDR3 bases: TGTGCCAGCAGCCAATTGGGACTAGGCGATGAGCAGTTCTTC. This codes for CASSQLGLGDEQFF. The chain carries TRBV4-2 and TRBJ2-1; TRBD2 matches at 8 bases. Per the germline V gene, CDR1 is LGHNA and CDR2 is YNFKEQ. V was clipped by 2 bases and J by 8 bases; unmatched bases: 5. CDR3 size: 14 residues.

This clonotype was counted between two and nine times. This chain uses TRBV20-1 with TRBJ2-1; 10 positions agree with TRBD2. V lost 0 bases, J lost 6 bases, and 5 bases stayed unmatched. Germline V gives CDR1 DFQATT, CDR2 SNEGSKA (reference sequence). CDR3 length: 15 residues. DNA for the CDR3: TGCAGTGCTAGAGATCTCAGCGGGAGGGTCAATGAGCAGTTCTTC. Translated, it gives CSARDLSGRVNEQFF.

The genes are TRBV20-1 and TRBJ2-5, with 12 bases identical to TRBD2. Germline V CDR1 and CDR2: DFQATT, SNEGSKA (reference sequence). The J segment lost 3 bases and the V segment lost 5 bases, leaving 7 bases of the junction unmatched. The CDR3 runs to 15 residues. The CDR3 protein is CSASDRLAGEETQYF. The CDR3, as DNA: TGCAGTGCTTCTGATCGACTAGCGGGAGAAGAGACCCAGTACTTC.

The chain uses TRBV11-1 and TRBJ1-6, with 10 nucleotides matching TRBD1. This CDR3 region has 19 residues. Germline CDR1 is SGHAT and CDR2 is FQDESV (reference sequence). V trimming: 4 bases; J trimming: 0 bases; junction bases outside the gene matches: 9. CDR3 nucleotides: TGTGCCAGCAGCTCATGGGGACAGGGGATGAGCTCCTATAATTCACCCCTCCACTTT. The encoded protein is CASSSWGQGMSSYNSPLHF.

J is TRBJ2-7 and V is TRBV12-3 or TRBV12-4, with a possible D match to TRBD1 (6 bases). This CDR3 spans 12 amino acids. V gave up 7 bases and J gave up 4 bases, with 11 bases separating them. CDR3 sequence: CASTPRGYEQYF. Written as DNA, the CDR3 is TGTGCCAGCACCCCTAGGGGGTACGAGCAGTACTTC.

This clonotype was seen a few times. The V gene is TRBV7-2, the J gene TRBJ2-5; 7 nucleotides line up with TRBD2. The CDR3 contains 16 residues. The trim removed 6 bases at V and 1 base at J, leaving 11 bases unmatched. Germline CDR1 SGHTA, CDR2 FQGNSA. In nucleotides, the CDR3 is TGTGCCAGCAGGGGAGGAGCGGGGTACCTCCAAGAGACCCAGTACTTC. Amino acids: CASRGGAGYLQETQYF.

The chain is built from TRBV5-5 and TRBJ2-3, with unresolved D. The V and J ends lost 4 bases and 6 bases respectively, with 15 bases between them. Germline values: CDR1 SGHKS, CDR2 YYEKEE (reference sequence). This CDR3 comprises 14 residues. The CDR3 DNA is TGTGCCAGCAGCCGCTCTTCTCTTTCTGATACGCAGTATTTT. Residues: CASSRSSLSDTQYF.

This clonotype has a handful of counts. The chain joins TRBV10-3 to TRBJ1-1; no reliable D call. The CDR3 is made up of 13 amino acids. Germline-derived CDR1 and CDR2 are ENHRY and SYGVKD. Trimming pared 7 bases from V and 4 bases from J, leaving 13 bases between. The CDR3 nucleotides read TGTGCCATCATGGGTCTAAGTCCCACTGAAGCTTTCTTT. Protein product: CAIMGLSPTEAFF.

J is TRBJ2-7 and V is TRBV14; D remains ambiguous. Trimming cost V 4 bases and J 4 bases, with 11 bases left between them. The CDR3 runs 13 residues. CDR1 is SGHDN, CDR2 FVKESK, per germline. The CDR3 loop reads CASSPGWEYEQYF. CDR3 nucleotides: TGTGCCAGCAGCCCCGGTTGGGAATACGAGCAGTACTTC.

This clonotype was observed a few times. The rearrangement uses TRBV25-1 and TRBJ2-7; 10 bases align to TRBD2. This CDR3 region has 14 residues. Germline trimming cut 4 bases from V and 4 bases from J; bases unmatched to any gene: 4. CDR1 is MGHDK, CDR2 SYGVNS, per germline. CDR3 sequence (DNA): TGTGCCAGCAGTGCTAGCGGGAGAAGGTACGAGCAGTACTTC. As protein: CASSASGRRYEQYF.